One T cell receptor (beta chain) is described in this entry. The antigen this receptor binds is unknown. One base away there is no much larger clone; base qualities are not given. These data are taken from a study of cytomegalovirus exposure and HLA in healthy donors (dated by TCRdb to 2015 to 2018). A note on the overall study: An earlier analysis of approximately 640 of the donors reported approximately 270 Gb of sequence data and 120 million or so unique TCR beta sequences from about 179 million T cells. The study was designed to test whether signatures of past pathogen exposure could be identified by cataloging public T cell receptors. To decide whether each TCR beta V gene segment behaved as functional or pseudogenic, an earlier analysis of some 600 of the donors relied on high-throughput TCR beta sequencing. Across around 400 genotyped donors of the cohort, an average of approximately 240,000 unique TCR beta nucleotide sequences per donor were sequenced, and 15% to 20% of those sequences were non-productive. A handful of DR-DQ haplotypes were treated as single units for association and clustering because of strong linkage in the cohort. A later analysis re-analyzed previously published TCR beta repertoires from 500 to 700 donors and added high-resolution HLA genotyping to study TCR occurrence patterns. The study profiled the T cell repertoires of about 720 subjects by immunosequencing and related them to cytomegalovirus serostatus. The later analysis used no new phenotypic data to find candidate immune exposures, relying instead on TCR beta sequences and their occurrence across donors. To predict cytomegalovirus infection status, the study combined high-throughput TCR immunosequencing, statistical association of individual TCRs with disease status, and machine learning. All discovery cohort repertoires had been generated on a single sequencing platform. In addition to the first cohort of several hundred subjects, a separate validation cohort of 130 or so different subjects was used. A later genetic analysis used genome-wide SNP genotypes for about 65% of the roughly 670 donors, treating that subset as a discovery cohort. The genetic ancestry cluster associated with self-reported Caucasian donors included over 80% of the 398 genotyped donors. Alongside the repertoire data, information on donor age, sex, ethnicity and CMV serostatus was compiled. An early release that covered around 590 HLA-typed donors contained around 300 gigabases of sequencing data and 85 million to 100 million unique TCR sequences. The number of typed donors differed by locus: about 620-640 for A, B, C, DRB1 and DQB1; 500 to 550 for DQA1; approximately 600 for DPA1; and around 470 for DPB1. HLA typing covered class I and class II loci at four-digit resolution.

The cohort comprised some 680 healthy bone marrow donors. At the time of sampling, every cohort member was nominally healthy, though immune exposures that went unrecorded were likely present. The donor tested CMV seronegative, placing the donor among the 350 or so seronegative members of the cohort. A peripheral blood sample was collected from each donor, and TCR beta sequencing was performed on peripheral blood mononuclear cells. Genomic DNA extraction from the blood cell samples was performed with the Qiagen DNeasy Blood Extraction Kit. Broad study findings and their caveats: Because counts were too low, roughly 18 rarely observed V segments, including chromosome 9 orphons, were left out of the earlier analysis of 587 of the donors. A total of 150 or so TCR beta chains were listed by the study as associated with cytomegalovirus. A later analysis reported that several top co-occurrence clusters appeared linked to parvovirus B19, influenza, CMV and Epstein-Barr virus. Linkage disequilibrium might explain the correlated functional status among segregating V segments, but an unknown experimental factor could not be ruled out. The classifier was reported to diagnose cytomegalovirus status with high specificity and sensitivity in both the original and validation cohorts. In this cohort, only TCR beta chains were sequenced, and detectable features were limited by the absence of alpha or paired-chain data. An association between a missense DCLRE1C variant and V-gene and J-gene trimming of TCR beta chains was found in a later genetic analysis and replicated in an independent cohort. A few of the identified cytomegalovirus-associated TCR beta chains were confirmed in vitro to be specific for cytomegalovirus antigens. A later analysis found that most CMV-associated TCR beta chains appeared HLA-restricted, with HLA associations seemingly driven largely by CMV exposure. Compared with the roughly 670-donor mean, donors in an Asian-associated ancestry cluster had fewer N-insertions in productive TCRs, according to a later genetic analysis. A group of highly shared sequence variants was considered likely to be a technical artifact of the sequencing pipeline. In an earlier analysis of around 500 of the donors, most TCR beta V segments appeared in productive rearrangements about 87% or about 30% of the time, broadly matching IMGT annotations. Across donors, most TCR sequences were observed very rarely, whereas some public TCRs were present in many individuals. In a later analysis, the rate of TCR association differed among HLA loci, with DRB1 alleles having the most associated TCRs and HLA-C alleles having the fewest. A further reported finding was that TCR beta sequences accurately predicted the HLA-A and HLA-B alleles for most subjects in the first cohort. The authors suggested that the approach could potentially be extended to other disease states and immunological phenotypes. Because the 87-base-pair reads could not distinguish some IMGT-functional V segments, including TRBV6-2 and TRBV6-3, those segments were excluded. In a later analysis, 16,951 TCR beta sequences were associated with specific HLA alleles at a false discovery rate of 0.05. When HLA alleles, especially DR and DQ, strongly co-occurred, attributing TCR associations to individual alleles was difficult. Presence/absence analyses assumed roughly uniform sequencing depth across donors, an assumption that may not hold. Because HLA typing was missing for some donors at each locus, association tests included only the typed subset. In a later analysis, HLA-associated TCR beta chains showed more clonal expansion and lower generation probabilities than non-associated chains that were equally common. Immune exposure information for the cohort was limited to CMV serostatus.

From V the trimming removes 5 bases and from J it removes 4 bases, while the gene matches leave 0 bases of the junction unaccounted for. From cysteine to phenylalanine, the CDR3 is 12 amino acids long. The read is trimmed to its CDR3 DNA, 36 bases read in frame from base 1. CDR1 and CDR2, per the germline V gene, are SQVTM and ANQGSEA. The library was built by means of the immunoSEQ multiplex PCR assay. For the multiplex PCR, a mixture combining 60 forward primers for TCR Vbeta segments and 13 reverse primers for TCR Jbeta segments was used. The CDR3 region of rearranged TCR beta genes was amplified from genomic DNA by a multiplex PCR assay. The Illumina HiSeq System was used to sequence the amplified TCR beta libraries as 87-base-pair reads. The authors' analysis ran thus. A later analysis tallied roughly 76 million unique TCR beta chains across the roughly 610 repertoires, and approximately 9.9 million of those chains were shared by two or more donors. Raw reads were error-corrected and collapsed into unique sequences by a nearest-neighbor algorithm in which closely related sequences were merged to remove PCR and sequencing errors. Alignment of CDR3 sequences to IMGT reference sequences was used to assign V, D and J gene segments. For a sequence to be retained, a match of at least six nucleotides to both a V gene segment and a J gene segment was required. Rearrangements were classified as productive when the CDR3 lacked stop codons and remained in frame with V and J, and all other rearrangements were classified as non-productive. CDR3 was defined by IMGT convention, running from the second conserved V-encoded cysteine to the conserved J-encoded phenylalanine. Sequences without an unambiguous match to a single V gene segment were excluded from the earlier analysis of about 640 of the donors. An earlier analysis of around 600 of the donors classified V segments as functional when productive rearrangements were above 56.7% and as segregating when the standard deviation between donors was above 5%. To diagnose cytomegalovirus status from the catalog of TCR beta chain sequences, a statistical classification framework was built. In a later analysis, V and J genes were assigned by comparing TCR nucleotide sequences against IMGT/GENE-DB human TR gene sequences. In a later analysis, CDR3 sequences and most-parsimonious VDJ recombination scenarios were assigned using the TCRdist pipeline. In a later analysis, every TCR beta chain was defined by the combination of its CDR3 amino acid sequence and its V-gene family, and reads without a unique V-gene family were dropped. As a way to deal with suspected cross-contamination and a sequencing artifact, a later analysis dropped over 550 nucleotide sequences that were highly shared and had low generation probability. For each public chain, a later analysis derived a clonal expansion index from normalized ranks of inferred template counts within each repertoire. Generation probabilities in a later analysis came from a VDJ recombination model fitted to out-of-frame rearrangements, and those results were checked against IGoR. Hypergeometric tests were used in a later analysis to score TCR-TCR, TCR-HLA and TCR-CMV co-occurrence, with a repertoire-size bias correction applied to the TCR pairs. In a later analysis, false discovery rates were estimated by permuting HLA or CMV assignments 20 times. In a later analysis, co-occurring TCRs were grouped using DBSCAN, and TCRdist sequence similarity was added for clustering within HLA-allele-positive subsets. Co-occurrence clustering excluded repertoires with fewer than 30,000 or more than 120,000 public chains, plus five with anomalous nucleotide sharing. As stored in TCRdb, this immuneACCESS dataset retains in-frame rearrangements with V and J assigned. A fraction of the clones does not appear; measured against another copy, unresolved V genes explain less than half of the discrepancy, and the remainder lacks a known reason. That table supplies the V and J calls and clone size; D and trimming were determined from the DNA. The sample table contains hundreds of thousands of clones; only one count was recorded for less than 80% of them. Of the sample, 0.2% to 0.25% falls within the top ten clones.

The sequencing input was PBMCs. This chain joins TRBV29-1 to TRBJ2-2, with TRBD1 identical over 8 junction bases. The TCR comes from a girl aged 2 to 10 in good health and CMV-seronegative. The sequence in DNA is TGCAGCGTTACAGGGGGCACCGGGGAGCTGTTTTTT. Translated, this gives CSVTGGTGELFF.